These 31 T cell receptor beta chains came from one sample sequenced in a study of identical twins. Using its own MiXCR run on the 5' RACE reads, TCRdb lists one record per CDR3 protein. This table has nearly 650,000 distinct CDR3 sequences, under 8.5% appearing once. A further study also used this sample, focusing on yellow fever vaccine responses in identical twins.

Sequenced material: PBMCs. These receptors were taken from a woman under 30 in good health.

This clonotype has only a few counts. The chain employs TRBV12-3 or TRBV12-4 and TRBJ2-3, with D possibly TRBD2 on 6 matching bases. This CDR3 has 14 amino acids. The germline V and J ends were trimmed by 4 bases and 5 bases, with 13 bases remaining between them. The chain's CDR3 is CASSSGSSGDTQYF. The CDR3 DNA sequence: TGTGCCAGCAGTTCTGGCAGTAGCGGAGATACGCAGTATTTT.

The gene calls are TRBV2 and TRBJ2-7, with 9 nucleotides matching TRBD1. The V gene's germline CDR1 is SNHLY and CDR2 FYNNEI. Losses at the gene ends were 2 bases for V and 12 bases for J; bases not matched to a gene: 11. CDR3 length: 14 residues. The CDR3 loop is CASSESQTGGGTYV. DNA of the CDR3: TGTGCCAGCAGTGAATCACAGACAGGGGGAGGAACGTACGTC.

This clonotype was detected only a few times. This CDR3 is CASKGQTSNQPQHF. DNA of the CDR3: TGTGCCAGCAAGGGACAGACTAGCAATCAGCCCCAGCATTTT. This chain uses TRBV27 with TRBJ1-5, with 7 bases aligning to TRBD1. CDR1 and CDR2 from the germline V gene are MNHEY and SMNVEV (reference sequence). The CDR3 sequence is 14 residues long. The junction had 3 bases not matched to a gene; V was cut back by 7 bases and J by 0 bases.

Points on this clonotype: A much larger clone is a single base away; this may be a read error. The chain carries TRBV4-1 and TRBJ2-5; D ambiguous. CDR3 length equals 13 residues. Trimming shortened V by 1 base and J by 6 bases, and 9 bases separated the two germline ends. Looked up from germline, CDR1 is MGHRA and CDR2 is YSYEKL. The CDR3 loop is CASSQVPKQTQYF. DNA for the CDR3: TGCGCCAGCAGCCAAGTCCCGAAGCAGACCCAGTACTTC.

This clonotype was found a few times. J is TRBJ1-4 and V is TRBV5-1; weak D call: TRBD1 (5 bases). V was clipped by 5 bases and J by 7 bases, with 18 bases between them. This CDR3 is 15 amino acids long. Germline lookup yields CDR1 SGHRS and CDR2 YFSETQ. The CDR3 coding sequence is TGCGCCAGCAGTTTCTCCTCGGGGGGTGGTGAAAAACTGTTTTTT. Protein product: CASSFSSGGGEKLFF.

The chain links TRBV11-2 to TRBJ1-1, with 7 positions matching TRBD1. The V gene's germline CDR1 is SGHAT and CDR2 FQNNGV. The CDR3 runs 15 residues. Trimming took 2 bases from V and 4 from J; bases not matched to a gene: 7. CDR3 nucleotide sequence: TGTGCCAGCAGCTTATCTACAGGGGTTGTCACTGAAGCTTTCTTT. Protein product: CASSLSTGVVTEAFF. Filled out from reference TRBV11-2 and TRBJ1-1, the complete variable domain reads EAGVAQSPRYKIIEKRQSVAFWCNPISGHATLYWYQQILGQGPKLLIQFQNNGVVDDSQLPKDRFSAERLKGVDSTLKIQPAKLEDSAVYLCASSLSTGVVTEAFFGQGTRLTVV.

The V and J genes are TRBV3-1 and TRBJ2-7; 8 bases match TRBD2. V was pared by 4 bases and J by 2 bases, with 4 bases of the junction left unmatched. Germline CDR1 and CDR2: LGHDT and YNNKEL (reference sequence). The CDR3 is 14 residues long. As DNA, the CDR3 is TGTGCCAGCAGCCCGGGACTAGTCACCTACGAGCAGTACTTC. Its protein is CASSPGLVTYEQYF.

The chain has TRBV4-1 and TRBJ2-5; 9 bases are shared with TRBD2. Germline CDR1 reads MGHRA; CDR2 reads YSYEKL. After removal of 0 bases from V and 5 bases from J, the junction contained 4 bases not matched to a gene. The CDR3 is 15 residues long. The CDR3 sequence: CASSQESSGAETQYF. The CDR3 DNA reads as TGCGCCAGCAGCCAAGAATCTAGCGGGGCTGAGACCCAGTACTTC.

The CDR3 loop reads CASSEGTSAYEQYF. The CDR3 DNA reads TGTGCCAGCAGTGAAGGGACTAGCGCGTACGAGCAGTACTTC. This chain connects TRBV2 to TRBJ2-7, with 9 bases fitting TRBD2. Per the germline V gene, CDR1 is SNHLY and CDR2 is FYNNEI. The CDR3 is 14 residues long. After removal of 1 base from V and 4 bases from J, the junction contained 2 bases not matched to a gene.

The V call is TRBV2, the J call TRBJ1-6, with TRBD1 matching 7 bases. The CDR3 covers 14 residues. CDR1 is SNHLY and CDR2 is FYNNEI in the germline V gene. V lost 5 bases to trimming and J lost 9 bases; unmatched junction nucleotides: 7. The CDR3 bases are TGTGCCAGCAGTATGAGACAGGGAGGTTCACCCCTCCACTTT. It yields the protein CASSMRQGGSPLHF.

V usage is TRBV7-9 and J usage is TRBJ2-1, with 10 bases matching TRBD2. CDR1 is SEHNR and CDR2 is FQNEAQ in the germline V gene (reference sequence). The CDR3 runs to 15 residues. V shed 5 bases and J 8 bases; nucleotides not matched to a gene: 9. The CDR3 sequence is CASSQPSGSFYEQFF. For the CDR3, the DNA is TGTGCCAGCAGCCAGCCTAGCGGGAGCTTCTATGAGCAGTTCTTC.

The CDR3 loop reads CASSVVTSGSNHEQFF. DNA of the CDR3: TGTGCCAGCAGCGTCGTCACTAGCGGGAGTAACCATGAGCAGTTCTTC. The chain uses TRBV9 and TRBJ2-1; 11 bases fit TRBD2. J gave up 8 bases and V 2 bases, and 9 bases lay outside the gene matches. CDR3 length: 16 residues. The germline gives CDR1 SGDLS, CDR2 YYNGEE.

This clonotype appeared a few times. The chain has TRBV7-8 and TRBJ2-7, with D possibly matching TRBD1 (5 bases). The CDR3 runs 15 residues. The germline V and J ends were trimmed by 6 bases and 2 bases, with 17 bases remaining between them. In germline, CDR1 is SGHVS, CDR2 FQNEAQ. CDR3 sequence (DNA): TGTGCCAGCAGACCCTCCGGTGGGGCAACCTACGAGCAGTACTTC. This translates into CASRPSGGATYEQYF. The full variable domain, its missing parts supplied by reference TRBV7-8 and TRBJ2-7, is GAGVSQSPRYKVAKRGQDVALRCDPISGHVSLFWYQQALGQGPEFLTYFQNEAQLDKSGLPSDRFFAERPEGSVSTLKIQRTQQEDSAVYLCASRPSGGATYEQYFGPGTRLTVT.

V and J are TRBV7-7 and TRBJ2-1; the D gene could be TRBD1 or TRBD2 (5 bases each). Trimming took 5 bases from V and 6 from J, leaving 17 bases between them. The germline V gene has CDR1 SSHAT and CDR2 FNYEAQ (reference sequence). The length of the CDR3 is 15 residues. CDR3 amino acids: CASSPLGALGNEQFF. For the CDR3, the DNA is TGTGCCAGCAGCCCCCTCGGGGCCCTCGGCAATGAGCAGTTCTTC.

This clonotype was found many times. V and J are TRBV5-1 and TRBJ1-2; no firm D call. V was cut by 2 bases and J by 4 bases, with 9 bases left in between. This CDR3 is built from 13 residues. Germline V gene data show CDR1 as SGHRS and CDR2 as YFSETQ. In nucleotides, the CDR3 is TGCGCCAGCAGCTTAGACACCTCCTATGGCTACACCTTC. It encodes CASSLDTSYGYTF. Looking up the rest from reference TRBV5-1 and TRBJ1-2 gives the full variable domain: KAGVTQTPRYLIKTRGQQVTLSCSPISGHRSVSWYQQTPGQGLQFLFEYFSETQRNKGNFPGRFSGRQFSNSRSEMNVSTLELGDSALYLCASSLDTSYGYTFGSGTRLTVV.

This clonotype was found a few times. V usage is TRBV24-1 and J usage is TRBJ2-1, with 9 bases that match TRBD2. V lost 3 bases and J lost 8; bases outside the gene matches: 7. Germline V gene sequence: CDR1 KGHDR, CDR2 SFDVKD. There are 15 residues in the CDR3. The CDR3 region has the DNA TGTGCCACCAGTGATGGGGCGGGAGGGCCGGATGAGCAGTTCTTC. This codes for CATSDGAGGPDEQFF.

This clonotype was seen only a few times. The chain has TRBV20-1 and TRBJ2-5; 9 bases are shared with TRBD1. Germline V gene data show CDR1 as DFQATT and CDR2 as SNEGSKA (reference sequence). The CDR3 extends over 15 amino acids. J was trimmed by 4 bases and V by 3 bases; bases with no gene match: 9. CDR3 amino acids: CSARSRTGDLETQYF. The CDR3 DNA is TGCAGTGCTAGGAGCAGGACAGGGGATTTAGAGACCCAGTACTTC.

This clonotype was found a few times. The chain employs TRBV7-8 and TRBJ1-4; D not certain. V was shortened by 1 base and J by 0 bases, with 9 bases between the two germline ends. CDR3 length equals 16 residues. The germline V gene encodes CDR1 SGHVS and CDR2 FQNEAQ. The CDR3 region is CASSLEWLPTNEKLFF. The CDR3, as DNA: TGTGCCAGCAGCTTAGAGTGGTTACCAACTAATGAAAAACTGTTTTTT.

A few counts support this clonotype. The genes are TRBV27 and TRBJ2-7; unclear D gene. The V end was cut by 1 base, the J end by 3 bases, with 13 bases between. The CDR3 contains 15 residues. Germline-derived CDR1 and CDR2 are MNHEY and SMNVEV (reference sequence). The CDR3 DNA follows: TGTGCCAGCAGTTTATGGGCTGGGAAAGGCTACGAGCAGTACTTC. The encoded protein is CASSLWAGKGYEQYF.

Only a few counts were recorded for this clonotype. The chain recombines TRBV28 with TRBJ2-2; D might be TRBD2 (5 bases). Trimming pared 5 bases from V and 4 bases from J, leaving 14 bases between. Germline V gives CDR1 MDHEN, CDR2 SYDVKM. There are 15 residues in the CDR3. In DNA form, the CDR3 reads TGTGCCAGCAGTACTAGAGGGTACTTCACCGGGGAGCTGTTTTTT. Translation gives CASSTRGYFTGELFF.

The chain employs TRBV6-1 and TRBJ2-5, with 7 nucleotides matching TRBD1. The germline V gene encodes CDR1 MNHNS and CDR2 SASEGT. The J segment lost 2 bases and the V segment lost 6 bases, leaving 3 bases of the junction unmatched. CDR3 length: 13 amino acids. The CDR3 is CASSGQAQETQYF. CDR3 DNA: TGTGCCAGCAGCGGACAGGCTCAAGAGACCCAGTACTTC.

The table lists this clonotype with a few counts. As DNA, the CDR3 is TGTGCCAGCAGCTTAAGCGGGGCCGTCGGTGAGCAGTTCTTC. Translating it yields CASSLSGAVGEQFF. The chain carries TRBV7-3 and TRBJ2-1, with a possible D match to TRBD2 (6 bases). Per the germline V gene, CDR1 is SGHTA and CDR2 is FQGTGA. CDR3 length equals 14 residues. Deletions cut 1 base from V and 9 bases from J, with 13 bases between.

This clonotype has a handful of counts. The chain has TRBV5-1 and TRBJ2-1; TRBD2 matches 11 bases. The CDR3 length is 16 residues. The germline V gene has CDR1 SGHRS and CDR2 YFSETQ. Trimming cost V 0 bases and J 7 bases; bases outside gene matches: 6. In nucleotides, the CDR3 is TGCGCCAGCAGCTTGGGGGTACTAGCGGGAGTTAATGAGCAGTTCTTC. Translated: CASSLGVLAGVNEQFF. The complete variable domain, with remaining parts taken from reference TRBV5-1 and TRBJ2-1, reads KAGVTQTPRYLIKTRGQQVTLSCSPISGHRSVSWYQQTPGQGLQFLFEYFSETQRNKGNFPGRFSGRQFSNSRSEMNVSTLELGDSALYLCASSLGVLAGVNEQFFGPGTRLTVL.

The V and J genes are TRBV29-1 and TRBJ1-1; 8 bases are a match to TRBD1. The CDR3 extends over 12 amino acids. CDR1 is SQVTM, CDR2 ANQGSEA, per germline. Trimming removed 5 bases from V and 10 bases from J; junction bases left unmatched: 9. CDR3 loop: CSVSYRGEIAFF. The CDR3 DNA reads as TGCAGCGTTTCCTACAGGGGGGAAATAGCTTTCTTT.

This clonotype showed up just a few times. The chain is built from TRBV9 and TRBJ2-3; D assignment may be TRBD1 or TRBD2 (6 bases each). V was shortened by 4 bases and J by 3 bases, with 15 bases between the two germline ends. The CDR3 sequence is 15 residues long. Germline V gene data show CDR1 as SGDLS and CDR2 as YYNGEE. CDR3 in amino acids: CASSPEGGGTDTQYF. Here the CDR3 DNA reads TGTGCCAGCAGCCCGGAGGGGGGTGGGACAGATACGCAGTATTTT.

The gene calls are TRBV6-5 and TRBJ2-1; D gene ambiguous. CDR1 and CDR2 (germline): MNHEY, SVGAGI. The CDR3 runs 14 residues. The V end was cut by 2 bases, the J end by 3 bases, with 8 bases between. As DNA, the CDR3 is TGTGCCAGCAGTTACGGTCCGGGCTACAATGAGCAGTTCTTC. Protein product: CASSYGPGYNEQFF.

This clonotype was counted at least ten times. J is TRBJ1-1 and V is TRBV4-1; a possible D gene is TRBD1 (5 bases). This CDR3 is 14 amino acids long. The germline CDR1 and CDR2 sequences are MGHRA and YSYEKL. V was trimmed by 0 bases and J by 11 bases, leaving 16 bases between them. The CDR3: CASSQDENRRNAFF. The CDR3 bases are TGCGCCAGCAGCCAAGATGAGAACAGGCGAAACGCTTTCTTT.

This clonotype was seen a few times. The chain couples TRBV15 to TRBJ2-1; TRBD2 matches 10 bases. This CDR3 has 15 amino acids. The germline CDR1 and CDR2 sequences are LNHNV and YYDKDF (reference sequence). J was trimmed by 6 bases and V by 5 bases; bases with no gene match: 7. The chain's CDR3 is CATSRMSSGSNEQFF. The DNA for the CDR3 is TGTGCCACCAGCCGGATGTCTAGCGGGAGCAATGAGCAGTTCTTC.

This clonotype has only a few counts. The V gene is TRBV11-3, the J gene TRBJ2-2, with D perhaps matching TRBD2 (7 bases). The CDR3 spans 17 residues. Germline assignment: CDR1 SGHNT and CDR2 YENEEA. V was trimmed by 5 bases and J by 7 bases, leaving 23 bases between them. Here the CDR3 reads CASSPSPWRGGDGELFF. CDR3 in DNA: TGTGCCAGCAGCCCCAGCCCCTGGAGAGGGGGGGACGGGGAGCTGTTTTTT.

This clonotype turned up a few times. This sequence joins TRBV24-1 and TRBJ2-1, with 7 positions matching TRBD2. The V gene's germline CDR1 is KGHDR and CDR2 SFDVKD. J gave up 3 bases and V 2 bases, and 6 bases lay outside the gene matches. The CDR3 is made up of 16 amino acids. The chain's CDR3 is CATSDSGTTGYNEQFF. CDR3 nucleotides: TGTGCCACCAGTGATTCGGGGACTACCGGCTACAATGAGCAGTTCTTC.

This clonotype was observed many times. This rearrangement joins TRBV11-2 to TRBJ2-3, with D unclear. The V gene's germline CDR1 is SGHAT and CDR2 FQNNGV. Trimming pared 8 bases from V and 2 bases from J, leaving 11 bases between. The CDR3 covers 13 residues. The CDR3 nucleotides are TGTGCCAGCCGGCCCGGCAACACAGATACGCAGTATTTT. Translating gives CASRPGNTDTQYF.